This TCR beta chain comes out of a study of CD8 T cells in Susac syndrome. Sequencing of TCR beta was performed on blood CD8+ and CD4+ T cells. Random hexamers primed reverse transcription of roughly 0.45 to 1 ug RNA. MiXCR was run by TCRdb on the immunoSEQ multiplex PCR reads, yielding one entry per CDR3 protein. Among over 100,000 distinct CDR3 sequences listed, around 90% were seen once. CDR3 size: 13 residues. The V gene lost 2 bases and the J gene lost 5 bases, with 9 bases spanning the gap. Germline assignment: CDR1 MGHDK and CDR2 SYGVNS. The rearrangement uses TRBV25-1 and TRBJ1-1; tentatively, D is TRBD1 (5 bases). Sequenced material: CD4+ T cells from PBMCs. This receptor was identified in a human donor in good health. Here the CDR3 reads CASSEPGRTEAFF. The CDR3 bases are TGTGCCAGCAGTGAACCAGGGAGGACTGAAGCTTTCTTT.